The 10 T cell receptor beta chains given below trace back to one sample, sequenced in a study of T cell changes during pregnancy in multiple sclerosis. Using immunoSEQ multiplex PCR, the repertoire was profiled, and TCRdb retains in-frame clones only, with some absent. Among approximately 88,000 clones, 90% to 95% were seen once, and the ten largest hold about 2%. Sequenced material: peripheral blood, taken in the third trimester of pregnancy. The receptor set was obtained from a female donor with multiple sclerosis, enrolled in a pregnancy study.

CDR3 in DNA: TGTGCCAGCCTGGGGCTCAATCAGCCCCAGCATTTT. It translates to CASLGLNQPQHF. The chain has TRBV6-1 and TRBJ1-5, with D possibly matching TRBD1 (5 bases). This CDR3 region has 12 residues. CDR1 is MNHNS and CDR2 is SASEGT in the germline V gene. V lost 8 bases and J lost 3, with 8 bases in between.

This clone has only one observation. This chain joins TRBV7-3 and TRBJ1-1; unclear D gene. V lost 6 bases and J 0 bases, leaving 8 bases between the germline ends. Germline V gene data show CDR1 as SGHTA and CDR2 as FQGTGA. This CDR3 has 13 residues. CDR3 nucleotides: TGTGCCAGCAGACTCTACTTGAACACTGAAGCTTTCTTT. Its translation is CASRLYLNTEAFF.

This sequence joins TRBV5-4 and TRBJ2-7; D not resolved. V lost 0 bases, J lost 5 bases, and 12 bases lay in between. There are 14 residues in the CDR3. CDR1 SGHNT and CDR2 YYREEE come from the germline V gene (reference sequence). The CDR3 region is CASSLAVIEHEQYF. The CDR3 coding sequence is TGTGCCAGCAGCTTGGCTGTCATAGAGCACGAGCAGTACTTC.

This clone was observed once. The junction shows a germline mismatch at one end, possibly a read error. V and J are TRBV7-9 and TRBJ2-2; D possibly corresponds to TRBD2 (5 bases). Germline V CDR1 and CDR2: SEHNR, FQNEAQ (reference sequence). The CDR3 is 11 amino acids. This chain's CDR3 is CASSFTGKLFF. The CDR3, as DNA: TGTGCCAGCAGCTTTACCGGGAAGCTGTTTTTT.

The chain joins TRBV4-2 to TRBJ2-3, with 7 bases matching TRBD1. Trimming removed 6 bases from V and 0 bases from J; junction bases left unmatched: 6. Germline CDR1 LGHNA, CDR2 YNFKEQ. The CDR3 consists of 15 residues. CDR3 in DNA: TGTGCCAGCAGGGTAGGCAGGGGGAGCACAGATACGCAGTATTTT. As protein: CASRVGRGSTDTQYF.

This chain joins TRBV6-5 and TRBJ2-1, with D perhaps TRBD2 (5 bases). V was trimmed by 2 bases and J by 0 bases, leaving 8 bases between them. The CDR3 extends over 15 amino acids. CDR1 and CDR2 (germline): MNHEY, SVGAGI. CDR3 coding DNA: TGTGCCAGCAGTTACAGGGAGAGCTCCTACAATGAGCAGTTCTTC. This translates into CASSYRESSYNEQFF.

V usage is TRBV7-9 and J usage is TRBJ1-1; TRBD1 aligns across 7 bases. This CDR3 spans 17 amino acids. The V gene end was trimmed by 3 bases and the J gene end by 3 bases; junction bases not matched to a gene: 13. Germline CDR1 reads SEHNR; CDR2 reads FQNEAQ (reference sequence). The CDR3 protein is CASSFGANRGGYTEAFF. The CDR3, as DNA: TGTGCCAGCAGCTTCGGAGCTAACAGGGGAGGTTACACTGAAGCTTTCTTT.

The chain recombines TRBV9 with TRBJ2-3; a weak D match, TRBD2 (6 bases). V lost 0 bases, J lost 0 bases, and 11 bases lay in between. CDR1 and CDR2 (germline): SGDLS, YYNGEE. This CDR3 region has 16 residues. The CDR3 region has the DNA TGTGCCAGCAGCGTAGCGGCGGGAAGGAGCACAGATACGCAGTATTTT. This codes for CASSVAAGRSTDTQYF.

The chain employs TRBV7-8 and TRBJ2-7; no clear D. Germline-derived CDR1 and CDR2 are SGHVS and FQNEAQ. CDR3 size: 11 residues. V was shortened by 5 bases and J by 7 bases, with 9 bases between the two germline ends. CDR3 nucleotide sequence: TGTGCCAGCAGCCAAAACGGTGAGCAGTACTTC. Amino acids: CASSQNGEQYF.

V usage is TRBV6-1 and J usage is TRBJ2-5; 11 bases agree with TRBD2. From germline, CDR1 is MNHNS and CDR2 SASEGT. The CDR3 totals 13 residues. V lost 10 bases and J lost 3; bases outside the gene matches: 4. The CDR3 sequence is CAILAGVEETQYF. For the CDR3, the DNA is TGTGCCATACTAGCGGGAGTTGAAGAGACCCAGTACTTC.